The T cell receptor (beta chain) under discussion was sequenced for a study of blood T cell repertoires in COVID-19. Across the study: The United States, Italy and Spain were the sources of the acute and convalescent COVID-19 samples.

The CDR3 has 16 amino acids. The germline V gene encodes CDR1 SGHNT and CDR2 YENEEA. Trimming shortened V by 3 bases and J by 2 bases, and 17 bases separated the two germline ends. TCRdb's table, derived via immunoSEQ multiplex PCR, lists solely in-frame clones and lacks some. The sample holds about 130,000 clones, 81% seen once. Sequenced sample: peripheral blood. This chain joins TRBV11-3 and TRBJ2-7; weak D call: TRBD2 (7 bases). This TCR was recovered from a man aged 30-40 years with COVID-19, enrolled during active disease. In nucleotides, the CDR3 is TGTGCCAGCAGCTTGGAAAGGGGCGGGGGCACCTACGAGCAGTACTTC. Protein: CASSLERGGGTYEQYF.